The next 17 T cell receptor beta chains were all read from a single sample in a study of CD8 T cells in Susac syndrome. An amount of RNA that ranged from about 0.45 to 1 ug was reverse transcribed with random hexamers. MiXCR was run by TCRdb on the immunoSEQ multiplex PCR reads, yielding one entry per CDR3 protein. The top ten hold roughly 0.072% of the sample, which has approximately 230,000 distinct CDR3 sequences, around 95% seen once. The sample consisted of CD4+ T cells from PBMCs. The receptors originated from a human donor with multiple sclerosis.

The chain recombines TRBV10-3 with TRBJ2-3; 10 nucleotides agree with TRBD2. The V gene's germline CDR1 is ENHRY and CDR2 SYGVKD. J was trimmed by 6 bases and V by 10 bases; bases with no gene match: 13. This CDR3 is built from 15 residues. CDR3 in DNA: TGTGCCACAATGAGCCTAGCGGGACTAGCGGATACGCAGTATTTT. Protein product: CATMSLAGLADTQYF.

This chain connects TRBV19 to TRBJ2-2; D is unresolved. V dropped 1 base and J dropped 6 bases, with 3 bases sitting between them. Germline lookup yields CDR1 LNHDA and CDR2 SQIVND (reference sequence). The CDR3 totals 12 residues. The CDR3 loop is CASSIVSGELFF. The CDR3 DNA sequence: TGTGCCAGTAGTATAGTGTCCGGGGAGCTGTTTTTT.

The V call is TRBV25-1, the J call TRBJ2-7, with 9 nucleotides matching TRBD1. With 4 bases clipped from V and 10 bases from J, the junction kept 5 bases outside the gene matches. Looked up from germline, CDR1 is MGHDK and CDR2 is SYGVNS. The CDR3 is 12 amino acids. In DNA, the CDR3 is TGTGCCAGCAGTGCGGTAACAGGGGGCCAGTACGTC. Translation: CASSAVTGGQYV.

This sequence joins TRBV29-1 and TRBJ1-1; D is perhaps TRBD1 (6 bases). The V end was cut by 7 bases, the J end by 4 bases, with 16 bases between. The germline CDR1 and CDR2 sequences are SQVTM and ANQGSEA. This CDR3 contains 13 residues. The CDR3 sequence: CSANPGGATEAFF. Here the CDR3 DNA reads TGCAGCGCTAACCCTGGGGGGGCCACTGAAGCTTTCTTT.

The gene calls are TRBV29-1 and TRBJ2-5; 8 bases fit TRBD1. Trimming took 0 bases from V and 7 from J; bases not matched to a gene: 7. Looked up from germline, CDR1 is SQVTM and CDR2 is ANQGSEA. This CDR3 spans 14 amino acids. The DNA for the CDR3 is TGCAGCGTTGAAGATGCGCAGGGGGCTGGGACCCAGTACTTC. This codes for CSVEDAQGAGTQYF.

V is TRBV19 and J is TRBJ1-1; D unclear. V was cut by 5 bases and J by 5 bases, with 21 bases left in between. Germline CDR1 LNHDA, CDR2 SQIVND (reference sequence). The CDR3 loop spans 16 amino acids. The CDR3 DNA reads TGTGCCAGTAGTCCTGGACGACCCCCTAGGAAGACTGAAGCTTTCTTT. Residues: CASSPGRPPRKTEAFF.

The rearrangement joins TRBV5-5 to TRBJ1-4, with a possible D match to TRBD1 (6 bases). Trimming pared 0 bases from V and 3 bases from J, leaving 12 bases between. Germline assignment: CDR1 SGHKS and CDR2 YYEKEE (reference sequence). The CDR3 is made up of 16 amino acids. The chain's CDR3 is CASSLDTGWANEKLFF. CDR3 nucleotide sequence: TGTGCCAGCAGCTTGGACACAGGGTGGGCTAATGAAAAACTGTTTTTT.

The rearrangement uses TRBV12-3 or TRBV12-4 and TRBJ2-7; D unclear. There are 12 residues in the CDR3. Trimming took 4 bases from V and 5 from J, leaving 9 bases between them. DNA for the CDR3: TGTGCCAGCAGTTCCCGGGTCCACGAGCAGTACTTC. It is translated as CASSSRVHEQYF.

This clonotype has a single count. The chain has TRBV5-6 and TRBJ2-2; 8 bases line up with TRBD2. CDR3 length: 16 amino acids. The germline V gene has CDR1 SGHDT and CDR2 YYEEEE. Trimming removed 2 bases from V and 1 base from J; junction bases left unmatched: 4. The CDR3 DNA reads TGTGCCAGCAGCTTTACGGGGGGGGAGAACACCGGGGAGCTGTTTTTT. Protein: CASSFTGGENTGELFF.

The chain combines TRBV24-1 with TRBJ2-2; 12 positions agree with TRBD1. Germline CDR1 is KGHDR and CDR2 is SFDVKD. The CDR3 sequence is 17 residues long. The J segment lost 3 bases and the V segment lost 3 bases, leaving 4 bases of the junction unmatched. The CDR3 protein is CATSDGGQGADTGELFF. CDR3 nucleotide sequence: TGTGCCACCAGTGATGGGGGACAGGGGGCGGACACCGGGGAGCTGTTTTTT.

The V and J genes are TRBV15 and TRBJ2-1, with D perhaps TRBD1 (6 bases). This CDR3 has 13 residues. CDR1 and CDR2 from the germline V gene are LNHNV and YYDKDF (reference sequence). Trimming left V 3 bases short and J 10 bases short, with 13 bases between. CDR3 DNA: TGTGCCACCAGCAGTCACAGGGTCAACGAGCAGTTCTTC. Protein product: CATSSHRVNEQFF.

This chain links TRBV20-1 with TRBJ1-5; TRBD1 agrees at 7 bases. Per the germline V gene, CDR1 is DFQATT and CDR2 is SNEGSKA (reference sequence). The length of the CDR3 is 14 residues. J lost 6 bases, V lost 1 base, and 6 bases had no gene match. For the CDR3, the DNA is TGCAGTGCTAGAGCCAGACAGGGAGGTCAGCCCCAGCATTTT. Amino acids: CSARARQGGQPQHF.

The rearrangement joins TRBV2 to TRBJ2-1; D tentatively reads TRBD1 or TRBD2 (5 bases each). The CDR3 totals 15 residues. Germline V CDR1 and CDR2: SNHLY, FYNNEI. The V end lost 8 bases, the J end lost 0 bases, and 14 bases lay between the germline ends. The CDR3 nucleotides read TGTGCCAGCTCAACGGACGGGACCTCCTACAATGAGCAGTTCTTC. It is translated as CASSTDGTSYNEQFF.

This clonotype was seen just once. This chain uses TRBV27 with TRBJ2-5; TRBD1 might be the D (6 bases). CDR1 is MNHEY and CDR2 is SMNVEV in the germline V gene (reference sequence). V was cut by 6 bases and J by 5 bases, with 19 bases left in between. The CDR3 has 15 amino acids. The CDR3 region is CASSFMGTGLETQYF. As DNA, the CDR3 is TGTGCCAGCAGCTTTATGGGTACAGGGTTGGAGACCCAGTACTTC.

The CDR3: CASSQGTSGGRTQYF. DNA of the CDR3: TGTGCCAGCAGCCAAGGGACTAGCGGGGGGCGTACGCAGTATTTT. This chain connects TRBV3-1 to TRBJ2-3; 14 bases agree with TRBD2. This CDR3 region has 15 residues. CDR1 is LGHDT, CDR2 YNNKEL, per germline (reference sequence). Trimming cost V 1 base and J 8 bases; bases outside gene matches: 2.

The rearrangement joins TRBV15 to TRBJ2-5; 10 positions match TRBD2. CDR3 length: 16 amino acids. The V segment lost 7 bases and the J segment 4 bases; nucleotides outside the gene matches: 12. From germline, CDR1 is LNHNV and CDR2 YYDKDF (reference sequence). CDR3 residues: CATKATLAGERETQYF. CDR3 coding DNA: TGTGCCACCAAAGCAACCCTAGCGGGGGAAAGAGAGACCCAGTACTTC.

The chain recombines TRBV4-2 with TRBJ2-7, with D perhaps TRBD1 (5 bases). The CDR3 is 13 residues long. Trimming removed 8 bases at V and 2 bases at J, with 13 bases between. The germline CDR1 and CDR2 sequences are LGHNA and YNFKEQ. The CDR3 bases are TGTGCCAGCGCAAACGACAGACCCTACGAGCAGTACTTC. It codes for CASANDRPYEQYF.